These 6 T cell receptor beta chains share one sample of origin, sequenced in a study of cytomegalovirus exposure and HLA in healthy donors. PCR primers comprised 60 Vbeta and 13 Jbeta primers. Only in-frame clones appear in the TCRdb table, and some are missing; sequencing was by immunoSEQ multiplex PCR. The repertoire holds about 150,000 clones, with almost 85% as singletons. Specimen: PBMCs. These receptors all stem from a girl aged 10 to 17 in good health and CMV-seropositive.

The count of this clone is one. The CDR3 DNA follows: TGCGCCAGCAGCTTGGCCCCAGATTTTAACTATGGCTACACCTTC. This sequence encodes CASSLAPDFNYGYTF. The chain uses TRBV5-1 and TRBJ1-2, with D unresolved. V dropped 0 bases and J dropped 1 base, with 10 bases sitting between them. The CDR3 runs to 15 residues. Germline CDR1 is SGHRS and CDR2 is YFSETQ.

The genes are TRBV18 and TRBJ2-1, with D possibly TRBD1 on 5 matching bases. Germline loops: CDR1 KGHSH, CDR2 LQKENI. V was clipped by 8 bases and J by 5 bases, with 25 bases between them. The CDR3 sequence is 17 residues long. The CDR3 nucleotides read TGTGCCAGCCTACCGAGTTTAGGTGGGCAGGGCCACAATGAGCAGTTCTTC. This translates into CASLPSLGGQGHNEQFF.

There are a few counts of this clone. The same CDR3 arises from other DNA sequences in this sample as well. The chain employs TRBV11-3 and TRBJ1-1; D call uncertain. This CDR3 has 13 amino acids. Trimming stripped 0 bases from V and 1 base from J, with 3 bases between. The V gene's germline CDR1 is SGHNT and CDR2 YENEEA. The CDR3 reads CASSLDRNTEAFF. The CDR3, as DNA: TGTGCCAGCAGCTTAGACCGGAACACTGAAGCTTTCTTT.

The V and J genes are TRBV6-5 and TRBJ2-7; D possibly corresponds to TRBD1 (6 bases). Germline assignment: CDR1 MNHEY and CDR2 SVGAGI. Between the trimmed V and J ends, which lost 5 bases and 3 bases, there was a span of 11 bases. This CDR3 has 13 residues. CDR3 in amino acids: CASSRGQNYEQYF. CDR3 sequence (DNA): TGTGCCAGCAGTCGTGGACAGAACTACGAGCAGTACTTC.

This chain links TRBV19 with TRBJ2-5, with D perhaps TRBD1 (6 bases). The CDR3 sequence is 13 residues long. Germline values: CDR1 LNHDA, CDR2 SQIVND (reference sequence). V dropped 5 bases and J dropped 4 bases, with 11 bases sitting between them. The CDR3, as DNA: TGTGCCAGTAGTGTACGCAGGGGAGAGACCCAGTACTTC. It yields the protein CASSVRRGETQYF.

The V gene is TRBV19, the J gene TRBJ1-1; 9 bases match TRBD1. This CDR3 contains 14 residues. J was trimmed by 8 bases and V by 6 bases; bases with no gene match: 10. The V gene's germline CDR1 is LNHDA and CDR2 SQIVND (reference sequence). CDR3: CASRWDREIGEAFF. CDR3 nucleotide sequence: TGTGCCAGTAGATGGGACAGGGAAATTGGGGAAGCTTTCTTT.